Following are 28 T cell receptor beta chains from one sample sequenced in a study of T cells in localized non-small cell lung cancer. TCRdb's table, derived via immunoSEQ multiplex PCR, lists solely in-frame clones and lacks some. The profile shows roughly 48,000 clones, approximately 80% of them singletons. This sample comprised peripheral blood, obtained before any cancer treatment. The receptors were sampled from a man aged 40-75 years with stage I squamous cell lung carcinoma.

The V call is TRBV6-1, the J call TRBJ1-4; D gene unclear. Trimming took 6 bases from V and 10 from J, leaving 18 bases between them. This CDR3 spans 14 amino acids. CDR1 is MNHNS, CDR2 SASEGT, per germline. The CDR3 sequence: CASSVQIPVIKLFF. The CDR3 DNA reads TGTGCCAGCAGCGTACAGATCCCCGTGATAAAACTGTTTTTT.

The V gene is TRBV5-5, the J gene TRBJ2-6; D not certain. The germline gives CDR1 SGHKS, CDR2 YYEKEE (reference sequence). The V gene lost 4 bases and the J gene lost 0 bases, with 11 bases spanning the gap. This CDR3 region has 16 residues. The CDR3 bases are TGTGCCAGCAGCACCGTTGGAAGCTCTGGGGCCAACGTCCTGACTTTC. As protein: CASSTVGSSGANVLTF.

CDR3 coding DNA: TGTGCCATCAGTGGGGGGGGGAGCTCTGGAAACACCATATATTTT. Translation: CAISGGGSSGNTIYF. The J gene is TRBJ1-3, the V gene TRBV10-3; tentative D call: TRBD1 (5 bases). The V gene lost 4 bases and the J gene lost 0 bases, with 10 bases spanning the gap. The germline gives CDR1 ENHRY, CDR2 SYGVKD. This CDR3 is 15 amino acids long.

The rearrangement uses TRBV9 and TRBJ1-5, with a weak D call TRBD1 (5 bases). The length of the CDR3 is 13 residues. Germline assignment: CDR1 SGDLS and CDR2 YYNGEE. V lost 2 bases to trimming and J lost 6 bases, with 9 bases between them. The CDR3 region has the DNA TGTGCCAGCAGCGTTGGACATGGTCAGCCCCAGCATTTT. Translation gives CASSVGHGQPQHF.

This chain uses TRBV10-3 with TRBJ2-7; D is possibly TRBD2 (5 bases). V lost 4 bases and J lost 5, with 12 bases in between. CDR1 is ENHRY and CDR2 is SYGVKD in the germline V gene. The CDR3 has 13 residues. The CDR3 loop is CAISVTGIDEQYF. DNA of the CDR3: TGTGCCATCAGTGTAACCGGGATCGACGAGCAGTACTTC.

This clone was detected only a few times. V is TRBV14 and J is TRBJ2-5; D gene unclear. CDR1 SGHDN and CDR2 FVKESK come from the germline V gene. V lost 2 bases to trimming and J lost 2 bases, with 9 bases between them. This CDR3 region has 14 residues. The CDR3 is CASSQNPSQETQYF. CDR3 in DNA: TGTGCCAGCAGCCAAAATCCCTCACAAGAGACCCAGTACTTC.

The V and J genes are TRBV28 and TRBJ1-2, with 7 bases fitting TRBD1. This CDR3 region has 13 residues. Trimming at V came to 5 bases and at J to 4 bases, leaving 4 bases not matched to a gene. Germline V gene data show CDR1 as MDHEN and CDR2 as SYDVKM. The CDR3 DNA reads as TGTGCCAGCAGTACCGGGACAGCCTATGGCTACACCTTC. Residues: CASSTGTAYGYTF.

This chain joins TRBV5-6 and TRBJ1-2; maybe TRBD1 (6 bases). The CDR3 is 12 residues long. V was shortened by 4 bases and J by 6 bases, with 10 bases between the two germline ends. Germline-derived CDR1 and CDR2 are SGHDT and YYEEEE. The CDR3 sequence is CASSPGEHGYTF. In DNA, the CDR3 is TGTGCCAGCAGCCCAGGGGAGCATGGCTACACCTTC.

This clone was observed at least ten times. The chain recombines TRBV6-1 with TRBJ1-2, with 7 bases aligning to TRBD1. V lost 7 bases to trimming and J lost 3 bases; unmatched junction nucleotides: 5. The CDR3 is 13 residues long. Germline values: CDR1 MNHNS, CDR2 SASEGT. The CDR3 region is CASNRQGHYGYTF. In DNA, the CDR3 is TGTGCCAGCAATCGACAGGGACACTATGGCTACACCTTC.

This clone was seen a handful of times. This chain joins TRBV28 and TRBJ1-2; 9 bases match TRBD1. This CDR3 has 15 amino acids. The J segment lost 8 bases and the V segment lost 3 bases, leaving 10 bases of the junction unmatched. Germline-derived CDR1 and CDR2 are MDHEN and SYDVKM. CDR3 coding DNA: TGTGCCAGCAGTTTCACAGGGGGCCACTCTGACGGCTACACCTTC. Its translation is CASSFTGGHSDGYTF.

The V call is TRBV14, the J call TRBJ2-1, with D uncertain. Germline CDR1 and CDR2: SGHDN and FVKESK. The CDR3 contains 13 residues. Between the trimmed V and J ends, which lost 0 bases and 9 bases, there was a span of 9 bases. The CDR3 DNA follows: TGTGCCAGCAGCCAAGATTGGGCGAGTGAGCAGTTCTTC. Translating gives CASSQDWASEQFF.

The rearrangement uses TRBV30 and TRBJ1-6; possible D gene TRBD1, 6 bases. V shed 2 bases and J shed 4 bases, with 12 bases lying between them. The CDR3 contains 15 residues. CDR1 is GTSNPN, CDR2 SVGIG, per germline (reference sequence). The chain's CDR3 is CAWSWRGLYNSPLHF. As DNA, the CDR3 is TGTGCCTGGAGTTGGAGGGGGTTGTATAATTCACCCCTCCACTTT.

The genes are TRBV18 and TRBJ2-7, with D possibly TRBD1 on 6 matching bases. The germline CDR1 and CDR2 sequences are KGHSH and LQKENI. V was pared by 6 bases and J by 4 bases, with 19 bases between. The CDR3 contains 15 residues. The CDR3 reads CASSPASGQRYEQYF. The DNA for the CDR3 is TGTGCCAGCTCGCCAGCGTCTGGACAGAGATACGAGCAGTACTTC.

V is TRBV7-9 and J is TRBJ2-2; D possibly corresponds to TRBD2 (5 bases). Looked up from germline, CDR1 is SEHNR and CDR2 is FQNEAQ (reference sequence). V lost 5 bases and J 7 bases, leaving 8 bases between the germline ends. This CDR3 contains 12 residues. The CDR3 coding sequence is TGTGCCAGCAGCCGACGGGGCGGGGAGCTGTTTTTT. Amino acid sequence: CASSRRGGELFF.

This clone has only one observation. The chain joins TRBV9 to TRBJ2-7, with a tentative D call TRBD1 (5 bases). Germline V lookup: CDR1 SGDLS, CDR2 YYNGEE. Trimming took 0 bases from V and 0 from J, leaving 7 bases between them. This CDR3 is 14 amino acids long. For the CDR3, the DNA is TGTGCCAGCAGCGTAGAGGACATCTCCTACGAGCAGTACTTC. Translating it yields CASSVEDISYEQYF.

The chain carries TRBV4-3 and TRBJ2-1, with D possibly matching TRBD2 (5 bases). The CDR3 has 15 residues. Germline V gives CDR1 LGHNA, CDR2 YSLEER. Trimming cost V 4 bases and J 0 bases, with 10 bases left between them. The CDR3 loop is CASSRTVSSYNEQFF. In DNA, the CDR3 is TGCGCCAGCAGCCGGACTGTTAGCTCCTACAATGAGCAGTTCTTC.

V and J are TRBV20-1 and TRBJ1-1; no reliable D call. The CDR3 loop spans 11 amino acids. Trimming shortened V by 0 bases and J by 8 bases, and 7 bases separated the two germline ends. Germline CDR1 and CDR2: DFQATT and SNEGSKA (reference sequence). CDR3 coding DNA: TGCAGTGCTAGAGACAGGTTAGAAGCTTTCTTT. Its translation is CSARDRLEAFF.

This CDR3 is CASSKRGGQDEQFF. As DNA, the CDR3 is TGTGCCAGCAGCAAGCGGGGGGGCCAGGATGAGCAGTTCTTC. The chain couples TRBV11-3 to TRBJ2-1; 10 nucleotides align to TRBD2. The germline V gene encodes CDR1 SGHNT and CDR2 YENEEA. The CDR3 totals 14 residues. V trimming: 5 bases; J trimming: 8 bases; junction bases outside the gene matches: 6.

As to this clone: Other DNA sequences from this sample encode an identical CDR3 as well. The chain recombines TRBV2 with TRBJ1-4; 9 bases line up with TRBD1. The germline V gene encodes CDR1 SNHLY and CDR2 FYNNEI. CDR3 length equals 15 residues. V was clipped by 3 bases and J by 8 bases; unmatched bases: 7. CDR3 nucleotides: TGTGCCAGCAGTGAGGGGGGACAGGGAAACGAAAAACTGTTTTTT. As protein: CASSEGGQGNEKLFF. Drawing the rest from reference TRBV2 and TRBJ1-4, the complete variable domain is EPEVTQTPSHQVTQMGQEVILRCVPISNHLYFYWYRQILGQKVEFLVSFYNNEISEKSEIFDDQFSVERPDGSNFTLKIRSTKLEDSAMYFCASSEGGQGNEKLFFGSGTQLSVL.

The genes are TRBV2 and TRBJ2-3; D ambiguous. Germline CDR1 and CDR2: SNHLY and FYNNEI. V was cut by 4 bases and J by 4 bases, with 6 bases left in between. The CDR3 covers 12 residues. Written as DNA, the CDR3 is TGTGCCAGCAGTGTTGGTCCAGATACGCAGTATTTT. This gives the protein CASSVGPDTQYF.

This clone appeared a single time. The CDR3 sequence: CASSLTSGGQETQYF. The CDR3, as DNA: TGTGCCAGCAGCCTAACTAGCGGGGGCCAAGAGACCCAGTACTTC. The chain employs TRBV7-2 and TRBJ2-5; 11 nucleotides line up with TRBD2. V trimming: 5 bases; J trimming: 1 base; junction bases outside the gene matches: 3. The CDR3 covers 15 residues. Germline loops: CDR1 SGHTA, CDR2 FQGNSA.

The V call is TRBV4-2, the J call TRBJ1-3, with D tentatively TRBD1 (5 bases). V was cut by 1 base and J by 0 bases, with 16 bases left in between. The germline CDR1 and CDR2 sequences are LGHNA and YNFKEQ. The CDR3 extends over 18 amino acids. The CDR3 protein is CASSQARGGSSSGNTIYF. The CDR3 bases are TGTGCCAGCAGCCAAGCTCGGGGCGGATCCAGCTCTGGAAACACCATATATTTT.

The rearrangement links TRBV12-5 to TRBJ2-3; 8 nucleotides match TRBD1. Per germline, CDR1 LGHNT and CDR2 FRNRAP. This CDR3 has 12 residues. CDR3 nucleotide sequence: TGTGCCACAGGGGGGTACACAGATACGCAGTATTTT. It specifies CATGGYTDTQYF.

The rearrangement links TRBV7-7 to TRBJ2-1; the D gene could be TRBD1 or TRBD2 (5 bases each). The CDR3 covers 16 residues. Between the trimmed V and J ends, which lost 1 base and 5 bases, there was a span of 15 bases. From germline, CDR1 is SSHAT and CDR2 FNYEAQ (reference sequence). CDR3: CASSLGDEGSHNEQFF. Here the CDR3 DNA reads TGTGCCAGCAGCTTAGGTGATGAGGGGTCCCACAATGAGCAGTTCTTC.

The V gene is TRBV7-2, the J gene TRBJ1-4; D perhaps matches TRBD1 (5 bases). CDR3 length equals 13 residues. V was clipped by 1 base and J by 7 bases, with 7 bases between them. The V gene's germline CDR1 is SGHTA and CDR2 FQGNSA. The CDR3 DNA is TGTGCCAGCAGCTTAGATGGGGGTGAAAAACTGTTTTTT. Translated, it gives CASSLDGGEKLFF.

V usage is TRBV25-1 and J usage is TRBJ1-2, with TRBD1 matching over 9 bases. Per the germline V gene, CDR1 is MGHDK and CDR2 is SYGVNS. V lost 5 bases, J lost 4 bases, and 8 bases stayed unmatched. The CDR3 contains 15 residues. CDR3 in DNA: TGTGCCAGCAGTCGGGGACAGGGTTCTCTCTATGGCTACACCTTC. It yields the protein CASSRGQGSLYGYTF.

This chain links TRBV11-1 with TRBJ2-1; the D call may be TRBD1 or TRBD2 (6 bases each). Trimming removed 1 base at V and 4 bases at J, with 11 bases between. The length of the CDR3 is 15 residues. In germline, CDR1 is SGHAT, CDR2 FQDESV (reference sequence). The CDR3 DNA reads TGTGCCAGCAGCTTAGGGGAGGACAGTTACAATGAGCAGTTCTTC. Its translation is CASSLGEDSYNEQFF.

The rearrangement joins TRBV19 to TRBJ1-2; D ambiguous. Between the trimmed V and J ends, which lost 8 bases and 4 bases, there was a span of 14 bases. The germline V gene encodes CDR1 LNHDA and CDR2 SQIVND (reference sequence). The CDR3 runs 13 residues. The CDR3 loop is CASSADPGYGYTF. The CDR3, as DNA: TGTGCCAGTTCAGCGGACCCAGGCTATGGCTACACCTTC.